This paragraph reports one TCR beta chain. The CDR3 is 17 residues long. V lost 4 bases to trimming and J lost 5 bases, with 21 bases between them. CDR1 and CDR2 from the germline V gene are KGHSH and LQKENI. In the original analysis: From reference gene primer amplification, estimates of nucleated cell counts were derived. TCRdb's table, derived via immunoSEQ multiplex PCR, lists solely in-frame clones and lacks some. V and J calls and clone size are copied from that table; D and trimming were computed from the DNA. This sample has some 97,000 clones, with 90% found just once. These data belong to a study of blood T cell repertoires in COVID-19. As for the study in general: The analysed material was cDNA or gDNA that came from T cells, B-cell-depleted T cells, or PBMCs.

Sequenced: peripheral blood. The V and J genes are TRBV18 and TRBJ1-5, with D possibly matching TRBD1 (5 bases). The sequence was obtained from a man aged 55 to 70 with acute or convalescent COVID-19. The CDR3 here is CASSRTPGVGVDQPQHF. The DNA for the CDR3 is TGTGCCAGCTCACGGACCCCGGGGGTAGGGGTAGATCAGCCCCAGCATTTT.